A single sample gave rise to the 18 T cell receptor beta chains below, sequenced in a study of a mutant IDH1 vaccine in newly diagnosed glioma. The time point: baseline, week 1 (first vaccination visit). Treatment reported: pre-vaccination baseline after standard-of-care therapy. Some clones are missing from TCRdb's copy, which holds only in-frame ones; the method was immunoSEQ multiplex PCR. The repertoire has 60,000 to 75,000 clones, around 80% of them found once; the top ten carry approximately 4.3%. The input for sequencing was peripheral blood mononuclear cells (PBMCs), taken from a glioma patient treated with radiotherapy, temozolomide or both. Source of these receptors: a woman aged 18 to 35 with glioma. Some clones in this sample may be carry-over from other donors' samples.

V and J are TRBV29-1 and TRBJ1-1; the D gene is possibly TRBD1 (6 bases). The length of the CDR3 is 11 residues. Germline assignment: CDR1 SQVTM and CDR2 ANQGSEA. V dropped 7 bases and J dropped 5 bases, with 11 bases sitting between them. The CDR3 nucleotides read TGCAGCGAGATCAGGGGAACTGAAGCTTTCTTT. Protein sequence: CSEIRGTEAFF.

The chain combines TRBV29-1 with TRBJ1-3, with 7 bases that match TRBD1. Germline V gene data show CDR1 as SQVTM and CDR2 as ANQGSEA. The CDR3 is 13 amino acids. CDR3 protein: CSFDRAGGNTIYF. CDR3 nucleotide sequence: TGCAGTTTTGACAGGGCTGGTGGAAACACCATATATTTT.

The V gene is TRBV5-6, the J gene TRBJ1-1; D uncertain. The CDR3 sequence is 15 residues long. V dropped 1 base and J dropped 0 bases, with 10 bases sitting between them. Per germline, CDR1 SGHDT and CDR2 YYEEEE. The CDR3 protein is CASSLYISLNTEAFF. In DNA form, the CDR3 reads TGTGCCAGCAGCTTGTACATCAGCTTGAACACTGAAGCTTTCTTT.

The rearrangement links TRBV29-1 to TRBJ1-2; 7 positions match TRBD1. The ends lost 6 bases at V and 8 bases at J; junction bases unmatched: 3. CDR1 is SQVTM and CDR2 is ANQGSEA in the germline V gene. The CDR3 length is 10 residues. In DNA, the CDR3 is TGCAGCGTCCAGGGGGTCGGCTACACCTTC. It translates to CSVQGVGYTF.

In its sample, this clone was seen a few times. This chain connects TRBV29-1 to TRBJ1-2; 7 bases are shared with TRBD1. The CDR3 extends over 13 amino acids. Germline V gene data show CDR1 as SQVTM and CDR2 as ANQGSEA. J lost 9 bases, V lost 3 bases, and 10 bases had no gene match. In nucleotides, the CDR3 is TGCAGCGTTGAGGGCACAGGGGAAATGAGCTACACCTTC. It translates to CSVEGTGEMSYTF. The entire variable domain, with the rest obtained from reference TRBV29-1 and TRBJ1-2, is as follows: SAVISQKPSRDICQRGTSLTIQCQVDSQVTMMFWYRQQPGQSLTLIATANQGSEATYESGFVIDKFPISRPNLTFSTLTVSNMSPEDSSIYLCSVEGTGEMSYTFGSGTRLTVV.

This clone was recorded only once. The genes are TRBV5-4 and TRBJ1-2, with 7 bases that match TRBD1. Trimming removed 1 base from V and 7 bases from J; junction bases left unmatched: 7. Germline loops: CDR1 SGHNT, CDR2 YYREEE (reference sequence). The CDR3 is made up of 14 amino acids. The CDR3 sequence is CASSLWGTVVGYTF. CDR3 nucleotides: TGTGCCAGCAGCTTGTGGGGGACAGTAGTTGGCTACACCTTC.

This clone was picked up one time. J is TRBJ1-1 and V is TRBV14; 7 nucleotides match TRBD1. CDR1 and CDR2 (germline): SGHDN, FVKESK. J was trimmed by 1 base and V by 6 bases; bases with no gene match: 5. CDR3 size: 14 residues. CDR3 nucleotides: TGTGCCAGCAGTCTCCGGACAGGGAACACTGAAGCTTTCTTT. Translating it yields CASSLRTGNTEAFF. Complete variable domain (other parts from reference TRBV14 and TRBJ1-1): EAGVTQFPSHSVIEKGQTVTLRCDPISGHDNLYWYRRVMGKEIKFLLHFVKESKQDESGMPNNRFLAERTGGTYSTLKVQPAELEDSGVYFCASSLRTGNTEAFFGQGTRLTVV.

The chain carries TRBV9 and TRBJ1-2; D ambiguous. V gave up 3 bases and J gave up 6 bases, with 15 bases separating them. Per germline, CDR1 SGDLS and CDR2 YYNGEE. This CDR3 has 14 residues. The CDR3: CASSGGPRADGYTF. In DNA, the CDR3 is TGTGCCAGCAGCGGTGGACCCCGGGCGGATGGCTACACCTTC.

This rearrangement joins TRBV2 to TRBJ2-3; a weak D match, TRBD2 (6 bases). Germline CDR1 reads SNHLY; CDR2 reads FYNNEI. This CDR3 comprises 14 residues. Trimming removed 6 bases from V and 2 bases from J, with 12 bases in between. The CDR3 coding sequence is TGTGCCAGCAGGGCCGGGACTTCCACAGATACGCAGTATTTT. It specifies CASRAGTSTDTQYF.

V is TRBV5-1 and J is TRBJ2-3; D might be TRBD2 (5 bases). This CDR3 contains 15 residues. Trimming took 0 bases from V and 3 from J, leaving 11 bases between them. Germline CDR1 is SGHRS and CDR2 is YFSETQ. The CDR3 loop is CASSLEPGRTDTQYF. The CDR3, as DNA: TGCGCCAGCAGCTTGGAGCCGGGAAGGACAGATACGCAGTATTTT.

The chain carries TRBV29-1 and TRBJ1-1; D gene unclear. Germline V gene data show CDR1 as SQVTM and CDR2 as ANQGSEA. Trimming removed 4 bases at V and 0 bases at J, with 12 bases between. The CDR3 spans 14 residues. The CDR3 nucleotides are TGCAGCGTTGGACATCTCTCTGTGAACACTGAAGCTTTCTTT. Amino acids: CSVGHLSVNTEAFF. Complete variable domain (other parts from reference TRBV29-1 and TRBJ1-1): SAVISQKPSRDICQRGTSLTIQCQVDSQVTMMFWYRQQPGQSLTLIATANQGSEATYESGFVIDKFPISRPNLTFSTLTVSNMSPEDSSIYLCSVGHLSVNTEAFFGQGTRLTVV.

The CDR3 is CASSNTGTLNRYEQYF. CDR3 nucleotides: TGCGCCAGCAGCAATACCGGGACGTTAAATCGCTACGAGCAGTACTTC. This chain links TRBV5-1 with TRBJ2-7; D is possibly TRBD1 or TRBD2 (5 bases each). Germline CDR1 is SGHRS and CDR2 is YFSETQ. With 4 bases removed from V and 3 bases from J, the gap between germline ends came to 20 bases. The CDR3 sequence is 16 residues long.

This chain links TRBV11-1 with TRBJ2-7, with D possibly TRBD1 on 6 matching bases. CDR3 length equals 17 residues. The V and J ends lost 5 bases and 6 bases respectively, with 26 bases between them. Germline V CDR1 and CDR2: SGHAT, FQDESV (reference sequence). This chain's CDR3 is CASSQTQTGDSPSEQYF. The CDR3 region has the DNA TGTGCCAGCAGCCAGACTCAGACAGGTGATTCTCCTAGCGAGCAGTACTTC. Full variable domain (remainder filled in from reference TRBV11-1 and TRBJ2-7): EAEVAQSPRYKITEKSQAVAFWCDPISGHATLYWYRQILGQGPELLVQFQDESVVDDSQLPKDRFSAERLKGVDSTLKIQPAELGDSAMYLCASSQTQTGDSPSEQYFGPGTRLTVT.

The rearrangement joins TRBV7-2 to TRBJ2-7, with TRBD1 matching over 7 bases. V dropped 6 bases and J dropped 4; count of bases not matched to a gene: 6. Germline V lookup: CDR1 SGHTA, CDR2 FQGNSA. The CDR3 covers 13 residues. The CDR3 region is CASRFTGVYEQYF. Here the CDR3 DNA reads TGTGCCAGCAGATTCACAGGGGTGTACGAGCAGTACTTC.

The chain employs TRBV6-6 and TRBJ1-6; maybe TRBD1 (5 bases). The CDR3 is 14 amino acids. From germline, CDR1 is MNHNY and CDR2 SVGAGI (reference sequence). Deletions cut 5 bases from V and 4 bases from J, with 9 bases between. CDR3 sequence (DNA): TGTGCCAGCAGTAGCGACAGTTATAATTCACCCCTCCACTTT. Its translation is CASSSDSYNSPLHF.

This chain connects TRBV2 to TRBJ1-1, with D perhaps matching TRBD1 (6 bases). CDR3 length: 10 residues. Germline CDR1 SNHLY, CDR2 FYNNEI. Trimming removed 11 bases at V and 4 bases at J, with 8 bases between. CDR3 nucleotides: TGTGCCCGGGGGCTCACTGAAGCTTTCTTT. This codes for CARGLTEAFF.

This clone came up once. The gene calls are TRBV7-9 and TRBJ1-1; D ambiguous. The germline gives CDR1 SEHNR, CDR2 FQNEAQ (reference sequence). The CDR3 runs to 13 residues. V was clipped by 5 bases and J by 1 base, with 8 bases between them. CDR3 DNA: TGTGCCAGCAGCCACGACCCGAACACTGAAGCTTTCTTT. It encodes CASSHDPNTEAFF.

The chain combines TRBV4-3 with TRBJ1-1; D is undetermined. Germline values: CDR1 LGHNA, CDR2 YSLEER. Trimming took off 0 bases at V and 0 bases at J, with 11 bases between the two ends. The CDR3 consists of 16 residues. CDR3 protein: CASSQEVTALNTEAFF. The CDR3 DNA is TGCGCCAGCAGCCAAGAGGTTACAGCTTTGAACACTGAAGCTTTCTTT.